Listed here are 21 T cell receptor beta chains from one sample, sequenced in a study of cytomegalovirus exposure and HLA in healthy donors. Profiling relied on immunoSEQ multiplex PCR, and the TCRdb table lists in-frame clones only, not all of them. The sample holds roughly 100,000 clones, 88% seen once. The sequenced sample consisted of PBMCs. Receptors originate from a woman under 30 in good health and CMV-seropositive.

The chain recombines TRBV7-9 with TRBJ1-2, with TRBD1 matching 8 bases. Germline lookup yields CDR1 SEHNR and CDR2 FQNEAQ (reference sequence). The CDR3 contains 13 residues. V lost 5 bases and J lost 8; bases outside the gene matches: 7. The CDR3 reads CASSVPQGAGYTF. CDR3 coding DNA: TGTGCCAGCAGCGTGCCCCAGGGGGCAGGCTACACCTTC. Combining the CDR3 with reference TRBV7-9 and TRBJ1-2 gives the whole variable domain DTGVSQNPRHKITKRGQNVTFRCDPISEHNRLYWYRQTLGQGPEFLTYFQNEAQLEKSRLLSDRFSAERPKGSFSTLEIQRTEQGDSAMYLCASSVPQGAGYTFGSGTRLTVV.

This clone was recorded only once. This chain joins TRBV7-2 and TRBJ2-7, with 9 bases fitting TRBD2. V lost 4 bases to trimming and J lost 2 bases; unmatched junction nucleotides: 6. The CDR3 runs to 15 residues. Germline V gene sequence: CDR1 SGHTA, CDR2 FQGNSA. CDR3 region: CASSSSSGDPYEQYF. The CDR3 DNA sequence: TGTGCCAGCAGCTCGTCTAGCGGGGACCCCTACGAGCAGTACTTC.

This chain links TRBV10-2 with TRBJ2-2; D perhaps matches TRBD1 (6 bases). The V gene lost 10 bases and the J gene lost 2 bases, with 11 bases spanning the gap. The germline V gene has CDR1 WSHSY and CDR2 SAAADI. The CDR3 contains 13 residues. The CDR3 loop reads CATVDRNTGELFF. CDR3 DNA: TGCGCCACCGTGGACAGAAACACCGGGGAGCTGTTTTTT.

The chain has TRBV19 and TRBJ1-5; 9 bases fit TRBD1. Per the germline V gene, CDR1 is LNHDA and CDR2 is SQIVND (reference sequence). The CDR3 loop spans 22 amino acids. V shed 3 bases and J 0 bases; nucleotides not matched to a gene: 21. The CDR3 reads CASSIEREGTGKTPYSNQPQHF. Written as DNA, the CDR3 is TGTGCCAGTAGTATCGAAAGGGAGGGGACAGGGAAAACTCCTTATAGCAATCAGCCCCAGCATTTT. Full variable domain (missing parts from reference TRBV19 and TRBJ1-5): DGGITQSPKYLFRKEGQNVTLSCEQNLNHDAMYWYRQDPGQGLRLIYYSQIVNDFQKGDIAEGYSVSREKKESFPLTVTSAQKNPTAFYLCASSIEREGTGKTPYSNQPQHFGDGTRLSIL.

The chain recombines TRBV7-8 with TRBJ1-3; D unclear. The CDR3 spans 14 residues. Germline V CDR1 and CDR2: SGHVS, FQNEAQ. Trimming left V 5 bases short and J 0 bases short, with 8 bases between. CDR3: CASSPRDSGNTIYF. CDR3 bases: TGTGCCAGCAGCCCGCGGGACTCTGGAAACACCATATATTTT.

A single count supports this clone. The gene calls are TRBV21-1 and TRBJ2-1; TRBD2, the table's D call, was not compared with the DNA. TRBV21-1 constitutes a pseudogene. This CDR3 has 15 amino acids. The CDR3 sequence: CASSPAGDHYNEQFF. CDR3 sequence (DNA): TGTGCCAGCAGCCCAGCGGGGGACCACTACAATGAGCAGTTCTTC.

The rearrangement joins TRBV5-1 to TRBJ2-5; TRBD1 agrees at 8 bases. CDR1 and CDR2 from the germline V gene are SGHRS and YFSETQ. J gave up 5 bases and V 3 bases, and 6 bases lay outside the gene matches. CDR3 length equals 14 residues. The CDR3 DNA sequence: TGCGCCAGCAGCTCAGCAGGGGGCGTGGAGACCCAGTACTTC. Encoded protein: CASSSAGGVETQYF.

In its sample, this clone was seen once. The CDR3 DNA follows: TGTGCCAGTAGTACGGGGCCCCTCTTCGGGACAGGGGCGTTTGGTGGCTACACCTTC. This sequence encodes CASSTGPLFGTGAFGGYTF. The chain has TRBV19 and TRBJ1-2; 10 nucleotides line up with TRBD1. In germline, CDR1 is LNHDA, CDR2 SQIVND (reference sequence). The CDR3 length is 19 residues. The junction had 21 bases not matched to a gene; V was cut back by 4 bases and J by 7 bases.

The chain uses TRBV7-6 and TRBJ1-4; TRBD1 agrees at 8 bases. This CDR3 spans 16 amino acids. V lost 2 bases to trimming and J lost 4 bases; unmatched junction nucleotides: 6. CDR1 and CDR2 (germline): SGHVS, FNYEAQ. As DNA, the CDR3 is TGTGCCAGCAGCTTAACCGGGACAGGCATTAATGAAAAACTGTTTTTT. Amino acid sequence: CASSLTGTGINEKLFF.

The genes are TRBV2 and TRBJ1-1; TRBD1 matches at 10 bases. CDR3 size: 14 residues. Germline V gene sequence: CDR1 SNHLY, CDR2 FYNNEI. V trimming: 6 bases; J trimming: 7 bases; junction bases outside the gene matches: 8. Here the CDR3 DNA reads TGTGCCAGCAGGCGGACAGGGGGAGTCATTGAAGCTTTCTTT. Translating gives CASRRTGGVIEAFF. Together with reference TRBV2 and TRBJ1-1, the CDR3 gives the full variable domain: EPEVTQTPSHQVTQMGQEVILRCVPISNHLYFYWYRQILGQKVEFLVSFYNNEISEKSEIFDDQFSVERPDGSNFTLKIRSTKLEDSAMYFCASRRTGGVIEAFFGQGTRLTVV.

The chain carries TRBV19 and TRBJ2-7; D perhaps matches TRBD2 (6 bases). V lost 5 bases to trimming and J lost 3 bases, with 14 bases between them. Germline CDR1 LNHDA, CDR2 SQIVND (reference sequence). CDR3 length: 14 residues. The chain's CDR3 is CASSADRGGYEQYF. The DNA for the CDR3 is TGTGCCAGTAGTGCCGATAGGGGAGGCTACGAGCAGTACTTC.

V and J are TRBV4-3 and TRBJ1-5, with D uncertain. The CDR3 runs 15 residues. Between the trimmed V and J ends, which lost 1 base and 4 bases, there was a span of 11 bases. Germline V gives CDR1 LGHNA, CDR2 YSLEER. CDR3: CASSQGAGRNQPQHF. The CDR3 DNA follows: TGCGCCAGCAGCCAAGGGGCCGGGAGGAATCAGCCCCAGCATTTT.

This sequence joins TRBV19 and TRBJ2-1, with 7 bases fitting TRBD2. The CDR3 has 17 residues. V lost 3 bases, J lost 5 bases, and 13 bases stayed unmatched. Per germline, CDR1 LNHDA and CDR2 SQIVND (reference sequence). The CDR3 region has the DNA TGTGCCAGTAGTATGGAGCTAGCGGCAAATCTTCACAATGAGCAGTTCTTC. This translates into CASSMELAANLHNEQFF.

This chain joins TRBV19 and TRBJ1-5; the D is unclear. V lost 5 bases to trimming and J lost 1 base, with 12 bases between them. The CDR3 totals 15 residues. Germline CDR1 is LNHDA and CDR2 is SQIVND (reference sequence). The CDR3 DNA is TGTGCCAGTAGTGGAACGGCGGGGAGCAATCAGCCCCAGCATTTT. Protein product: CASSGTAGSNQPQHF.

The chain joins TRBV7-2 to TRBJ2-2, with D maybe TRBD1 (6 bases). The CDR3 covers 15 residues. The germline V and J ends were trimmed by 1 base and 5 bases, with 11 bases remaining between them. Germline V gene lookup returns CDR1 SGHTA and CDR2 FQGNSA. The CDR3 DNA reads as TGTGCCAGCAGCTTAGGAAGGGGGTGGACCGGGGAGCTGTTTTTT. It codes for CASSLGRGWTGELFF.

This clone was seen just once. The genes are TRBV6-5 and TRBJ2-7; 9 nucleotides match TRBD1. Trimming removed 8 bases from V and 3 bases from J; junction bases left unmatched: 8. The CDR3 is 14 amino acids. CDR1 and CDR2 (germline): MNHEY, SVGAGI. CDR3 loop: CASAYRDRVYEQYF. For the CDR3, the DNA is TGTGCCAGCGCGTACCGGGACAGGGTCTACGAGCAGTACTTC.

V gene TRBV7-2 combines with J gene TRBJ2-3, with a possible D match to TRBD1 (5 bases). Germline CDR1 is SGHTA and CDR2 is FQGNSA. The CDR3 is made up of 14 amino acids. V was shortened by 1 base and J by 5 bases, with 10 bases between the two germline ends. CDR3 DNA: TGTGCCAGCAGCTTAGTAGGGGCCCTAGATACGCAGTATTTT. It encodes CASSLVGALDTQYF.

The chain carries TRBV28 and TRBJ1-6; TRBD1 aligns across 7 bases. The CDR3 consists of 14 residues. Trimming removed 3 bases from V and 9 bases from J; junction bases left unmatched: 5. Germline V lookup: CDR1 MDHEN, CDR2 SYDVKM. The CDR3 DNA sequence: TGTGCCAGCAGTTTCGGGACAGCGGGTTCACCCCTCCACTTT. Translating gives CASSFGTAGSPLHF.

This clone occurred once. The CDR3 DNA reads TGTGCCAGCAGTAAATCCGGGACAACGAGCTCCTATAATTCACCCCTCCACTTT. Amino acid sequence: CASSKSGTTSSYNSPLHF. V usage is TRBV2 and J usage is TRBJ1-6; D is possibly TRBD1 (6 bases). Germline V gives CDR1 SNHLY, CDR2 FYNNEI. The CDR3 loop spans 18 amino acids. V shed 5 bases and J shed 0 bases, with 17 bases lying between them.

This chain uses TRBV27 with TRBJ1-2; D possibly corresponds to TRBD1 (6 bases). This CDR3 contains 15 residues. In germline, CDR1 is MNHEY, CDR2 SMNVEV (reference sequence). With 2 bases removed from V and 0 bases from J, the gap between germline ends came to 10 bases. CDR3 residues: CASSLGGWANYGYTF. CDR3 DNA sequence: TGTGCCAGCAGTTTAGGGGGCTGGGCTAACTATGGCTACACCTTC.

CDR3 sequence: CASSAAIAYEQYF. In DNA, the CDR3 is TGTGCCAGCAGCGCCGCTATTGCCTACGAGCAGTACTTC. The chain combines TRBV7-2 with TRBJ2-7; unclear D gene. Germline CDR1 is SGHTA and CDR2 is FQGNSA. V lost 5 bases, J lost 2 bases, and 10 bases lay in between. The CDR3 has 13 amino acids.